What follows describes a single TCR beta chain. Its cognate antigen has yet to be identified. No quality values exist for individual bases; no much larger clone is one base distant. The germline V gene sets CDR1 to MNHNS and CDR2 to SASEGT. From the cysteine through the phenylalanine, the CDR3 covers 15 amino acids. Kept here is only the CDR3 DNA, which spans 45 bases and is read in frame from base 1. For this chain, trimming is 1 base at the V end and 3 bases at the J end, and the number of junction bases without a gene match is 5. Participants in the prospective study were enrolled through a virtual design, were aged about 18 to 100 years, and lived in approximately 24 United States geographic areas. In the prospective study, cohorts were assigned on the basis of participant-reported clinical history obtained from a screening survey and a study questionnaire. Mobile phlebotomists in the prospective study collected whole blood, serum and a nasopharyngeal or oropharyngeal swab from every participant. Prospective study participants could optionally give additional blood draws and questionnaires over an approximately two-month period. Prospective study blood samples were shipped either frozen or at room temperature before DNA extraction.

The data belong to a study of blood T cell repertoires in COVID-19 (TCRdb year 2020). Background for the entire study: Recovered participants in ImmuneRACE Cohort 3 were defined by two consecutive negative NP/OP PCR tests, clearance by a healthcare professional, or resolution of symptoms. Samples from collaborators originated in the United States, Italy and Spain and spanned both the acute and convalescent phases of COVID-19. The sample metadata nearly always contained a de-identified subject ID, COVID-19 status, age in years and sex. The repertoires were released in a freely available public database meant as a resource for research on the immune response to SARS-CoV-2. Where HLA class I and class II types were available, the types were taken from metadata supplied by the sample provider, not from assay-based typing. The dataset comprised deeply sampled blood TCRbeta repertoires from subjects exposed to, actively infected with, or recovered from COVID-19. The material from the prospective study consisted of cDNA or gDNA derived from T cells, B-cell-depleted T cells, or PBMCs. Samples were obtained from the ongoing ImmuneRACE study (first 160 participants) and from some 1,300 subjects provided by 6 global collaborators.

TCRbeta CDR3 regions were amplified from genomic DNA by means of the immunoSEQ Assay, a bias-controlled multiplex PCR. Concerning the study's data processing: Nucleated cell counts per sample were estimated from amplification of reference gene primers within the assay. To quantify the absolute abundance of each unique TCRbeta CDR3 rearrangement, sequence reads were collapsed and filtered. Productive Simpson clonality was computed per sample as the square root of Simpson's diversity index over productive rearrangements. Here the immuneACCESS table is served through TCRdb, limited to in-frame sequences with V and J called. Missing clones are a known gap in these copies; in checked studies unresolved V genes cover under half, and the rest lacks a known reason. V and J calls and clone size are given by that table; D and trimming were obtained from the DNA. Present in this sample are about 170,000 clones, around 80% of which were seen just once. The ten largest make up around 19% of the sample.

The full study reports these points: The quantity of clinical and demographic metadata differed by source and by participant and was supplied without curation.

This clonotype originated in a woman aged 70-85 years in a cohort exposed to, infected with or recovered from COVID-19 (not recorded which). Rearrangement joined TRBV6-1 to TRBJ2-7, with 8 bases matching TRBD1. The sequenced sample was PBMCs or T cells enriched from blood (not recorded which). CDR3 region: CASSEGQGTYYEQYF. The nucleotide sequence reads TGTGCCAGCAGTGAAGGACAGGGGACATACTACGAGCAGTACTTC.